This is a list of T cell receptor beta chains from one sample in a study of blood T cell repertoires in COVID-19. The method was immunoSEQ multiplex PCR; TCRdb's version includes in-frame clones alone and lacks a portion of them. The sample lists tens of thousands of clones, approximately 92% occurring once. Material for sequencing was peripheral blood. These receptors all come from a human donor with active COVID-19. The donor label of this sample is uncertain. CDR3s include the opening cysteine and the closing phenylalanine or tryptophan. Each record gives: clone size, D gene, V gene, J gene, CDR3 protein, CDR3 DNA. The D gene is left open where the match is weak. Only part of the rows carry a size: once, few, many, or a class if the clone is expanded.

-,TRBD1,TRBV24-1,TRBJ1-5,CATSGGTGVNQPQHF,TGTGCCACCAGTGGGGGGACAGGGGTCAATCAGCCCCAGCATTTT
-,-,TRBV18,TRBJ2-5,CASSPQGSQETQYF,TGTGCCAGCTCACCCCAGGGGAGTCAAGAGACCCAGTACTTC
-,-,TRBV3-1/TRBV3-2,TRBJ1-4,CASSQAVGRNEKLFF,TGTGCCAGCAGCCAAGCGGTGGGGAGGAATGAAAAACTGTTTTTT
once,-,TRBV24-1,TRBJ1-2,CATSEADYGYTF,TGTGCCACCAGTGAGGCCGACTATGGCTACACCTTC
-,TRBD2,TRBV2,TRBJ2-7,CASSIGLSGNSSYEQYF,TGTGCCAGCAGCATTGGTCTGAGCGGGAATAGCTCCTACGAGCAGTACTTC
-,TRBD2,TRBV6-6,TRBJ2-1,CASSWTSGNNEQFF,TGTGCCAGCAGTTGGACTAGCGGGAACAATGAGCAGTTCTTC
-,-,TRBV30,TRBJ1-6,CAWSTSSGSPLHF,TGTGCCTGGAGTACGTCGTCCGGTTCACCCCTCCACTTT
-,TRBD2,TRBV5-4,TRBJ2-3,CASRKGLAAVQADTQYF,TGTGCCAGCAGAAAGGGACTAGCGGCCGTCCAAGCAGATACGCAGTATTTT
-,-,TRBV5-7,TRBJ2-5,CASSFRRGSGETQYF,TGTGCCAGCAGCTTTCGACGGGGGTCGGGAGAGACCCAGTACTTC
-,-,TRBV12-3/TRBV12-4,TRBJ2-1,CASSSSTRQGQFF,TGTGCCAGCAGCTCATCTACGAGGCAGGGGCAGTTCTTC
-,TRBD1,TRBV15,TRBJ1-2,CATSRDSLRQGPNYGYTF,TGTGCCACCAGCAGAGATTCCCTCCGACAGGGTCCTAACTATGGCTACACCTTC
-,TRBD1,TRBV7-9,TRBJ1-1,CASSQTGTRTEAFF,TGTGCCAGCAGCCAGACAGGGACCCGCACTGAAGCTTTCTTT
-,TRBD2,TRBV5-8,TRBJ2-7,CASSKTSGRDEQYF,TGTGCCAGCAGTAAAACCTCAGGGAGGGACGAGCAGTACTTC
-,TRBD1,TRBV5-4,TRBJ2-4,CASSYGTPEGAIQYF,TGTGCCAGCAGCTACGGGACACCCGAGGGGGCCATTCAGTACTTC
-,-,TRBV18,TRBJ1-4,CASSPARVATNEKLFF,TGTGCCAGCTCACCTGCCAGGGTTGCAACTAATGAAAAACTGTTTTTT
-,TRBD2,TRBV5-1,TRBJ2-5,CASRSGTSAFQETQYF,TGCGCCAGCAGGTCTGGGACTAGCGCGTTTCAAGAGACCCAGTACTTC
once,TRBD1,TRBV5-1,TRBJ1-2,CASSESLSQGAGYTF,TGCGCCAGCAGCGAATCCTTATCACAGGGGGCTGGCTACACCTTC
-,-,TRBV24-1,TRBJ2-5,CATSDPVKAPQETQYF,TGTGCCACCAGTGATCCTGTAAAAGCCCCACAAGAGACCCAGTACTTC
-,TRBD1,TRBV6-2/TRBV6-3,TRBJ2-7,CASSTDRGHYEQYF,TGTGCCAGCAGCACCGACAGGGGGCACTACGAGCAGTACTTC
-,TRBD2,TRBV25-1,TRBJ2-1,CASSETSVSYNEQFF,TGTGCCAGCAGTGAGACTAGCGTCTCCTACAATGAGCAGTTCTTC
-,TRBD1,TRBV10-3,TRBJ2-7,CATWDRGYEQYF,TGTGCCACTTGGGACAGGGGTTACGAGCAGTACTTC
-,TRBD2,TRBV11-3,TRBJ2-1,CASSGRLADEQFF,TGTGCCAGCAGCGGCAGACTAGCGGATGAGCAGTTCTTC
-,-,TRBV18,TRBJ2-1,CASSPQSGEYNEQFF,TGTGCCAGCTCACCCCAGTCGGGAGAGTACAATGAGCAGTTCTTC
-,TRBD1,TRBV4-2,TRBJ1-2,CASSQGQGAYPNYGYTF,TGTGCCAGCAGCCAAGGACAGGGGGCCTATCCTAACTATGGCTACACCTTC
-,TRBD2,TRBV5-1,TRBJ2-2,CASSATSGGWTGELFF,TGCGCCAGCAGCGCGACTAGCGGAGGGTGGACCGGGGAGCTGTTTTTT
-,-,TRBV4-2,TRBJ2-1,CASSHLNLGRYYNEQFF,TGTGCCAGCAGCCATCTCAACCTGGGGCGTTATTACAATGAGCAGTTCTTC
-,TRBD1,TRBV27,TRBJ1-1,CASRGQGNTEAFF,TGTGCCAGCAGGGGACAGGGGAACACTGAAGCTTTCTTT
-,-,TRBV5-4,TRBJ2-3,CASSYPGAADTQYF,TGTGCCAGCAGCTACCCAGGGGCGGCAGATACGCAGTATTTT
-,TRBD1,TRBV6-5,TRBJ2-1,CASRGTGSYNEQFF,TGTGCCAGCAGGGGGACAGGCTCCTACAATGAGCAGTTCTTC
-,-,TRBV4-3,TRBJ2-5,CASSQDGPGTFETQYF,TGCGCCAGCAGCCAAGATGGCCCAGGTACTTTTGAGACCCAGTACTTC
-,-,TRBV2,TRBJ2-7,CASSQDRSSYEQYF,TGTGCCAGCAGCCAAGACAGGAGCTCCTACGAGCAGTACTTC
-,-,TRBV29-1,TRBJ2-6,CSVPDPLLSGANVLTF,TGCAGCGTCCCAGATCCTCTTCTCTCTGGGGCCAACGTCCTGACTTTC
-,-,TRBV6-2/TRBV6-3,TRBJ2-5,CASSYSSRGQETQYF,TGTGCCAGCAGTTACTCGAGCAGGGGACAAGAGACCCAGTACTTC
-,-,TRBV28,TRBJ2-7,CASSLLDRPSSYEQYF,TGTGCCAGCAGTTTATTAGACAGACCCAGCTCCTACGAGCAGTACTTC
-,TRBD2,TRBV18,TRBJ2-7,CASSPPGRGRGTYEQYF,TGTGCCAGCTCACCACCGGGTCGAGGGAGGGGCACTTACGAGCAGTACTTC
-,TRBD1,TRBV7-7,TRBJ2-5,CASIPGQGSGETQYF,TGTGCCAGCATCCCGGGACAGGGGTCGGGGGAGACCCAGTACTTC